This T cell receptor (beta chain) derives from a study of cytomegalovirus exposure and HLA in healthy donors. Study at large: An earlier analysis identified more than 90 million unique TCR beta sequences in about 170 million T cells. The study's findings and limits: The study carried out a later analysis of TCR beta sequences. It associated around 17,000 of them with specific HLA alleles at a false discovery rate of 0.05. The CMV antigen specificity of a few CMV-associated chains was confirmed through in vitro analysis.

This clone has a handful of counts. Its antigen is as yet unknown. Amplification used 60 Vbeta primers and 13 Jbeta primers. TCRdb's table, derived via immunoSEQ multiplex PCR, lists solely in-frame clones and lacks some. The sample records some 140,000 clones, over 65% being singletons. The specimen sequenced was PBMCs. The sequence was collected from a man younger than 45 in good health and CMV-seronegative.

The CDR3 DNA is TGTGCCAGTAGAACGGGACTAGCGGGGGCCCGGAGAAACATTCAGTACTTC. This gives the protein CASRTGLAGARRNIQYF. The chain joins TRBV19 to TRBJ2-4; 14 bases are a match to TRBD2. With V trimmed by 6 bases and J by 6 bases, 10 bases remained unmatched. The germline V gene encodes CDR1 LNHDA and CDR2 SQIVND (reference sequence). There are 17 residues in the CDR3.